The 21 T cell receptor beta chains in this list originate from one sample, sequenced in a study of CXCR3 chemokines and chemotherapy response in bladder cancer. TCRdb re-derived calls from the PCR reads in MiXCR, one entry per CDR3 protein. This sample has 1,700 or so distinct CDR3 sequences, with 21% found just once. Sampling was done from a patient whose treatment included neoadjuvant chemotherapy. The receptors come from a human donor with bladder cancer that did not respond to neoadjuvant chemotherapy.

This clonotype is judged medium-sized. The CDR3 spells CASTPSGGVSGNTIYF. The CDR3, as DNA: TGTGCCAGCACTCCGTCGGGAGGCGTTTCTGGAAACACCATATATTTT. The chain joins TRBV6-6 to TRBJ1-3, with no clear D. The CDR3 runs to 16 residues. With 7 bases removed from V and 1 base from J, the gap between germline ends came to 17 bases. From germline, CDR1 is MNHNY and CDR2 SVGAGI (reference sequence).

By its share, this clonotype is medium-sized. V gene TRBV19 combines with J gene TRBJ2-3; D unresolved. Trimming took off 4 bases at V and 4 bases at J, with 9 bases between the two ends. Germline V gene lookup returns CDR1 LNHDA and CDR2 SQIVND (reference sequence). This CDR3 contains 13 residues. The CDR3 DNA sequence: TGTGCCAGTAGTAGGCCCCCTTCAGATACGCAGTATTTT. Encoded protein: CASSRPPSDTQYF.

Many counts were recorded for this clonotype. The chain has TRBV4-1 and TRBJ1-4, with 11 bases identical to TRBD1. This CDR3 contains 19 residues. V dropped 0 bases and J dropped 0; count of bases not matched to a gene: 6. The germline V gene has CDR1 MGHRA and CDR2 YSYEKL. In nucleotides, the CDR3 is TGCGCCAGCAGCCAAGAGGGACAGGGGGTCCGTGCAACTAATGAAAAACTGTTTTTT. Its translation is CASSQEGQGVRATNEKLFF.

This clonotype ranks as medium-sized. The chain joins TRBV10-3 to TRBJ1-5; TRBD1 matches at 7 bases. Trimming removed 2 bases from V and 0 bases from J; junction bases left unmatched: 4. This CDR3 has 16 residues. Germline assignment: CDR1 ENHRY and CDR2 SYGVKD. The DNA for the CDR3 is TGTGCCATCAGTGAGGGCAGGGGGAATAGCAATCAGCCCCAGCATTTT. Amino acids: CAISEGRGNSNQPQHF.

Ten or more counts support this clonotype. The rearrangement uses TRBV5-4 and TRBJ2-1; 8 bases map to TRBD2. Germline-derived CDR1 and CDR2 are SGHNT and YYREEE (reference sequence). Trimming at V came to 0 bases and at J to 4 bases, leaving 3 bases not matched to a gene. CDR3 size: 15 residues. DNA of the CDR3: TGTGCCAGCAGCTTGGACCCTAGCGGGTACAATGAGCAGTTCTTC. As protein: CASSLDPSGYNEQFF.

This clonotype counts as large. The chain uses TRBV19 and TRBJ1-5, with TRBD1 as a possible D gene (5 bases). The CDR3 loop spans 15 amino acids. Germline values: CDR1 LNHDA, CDR2 SQIVND (reference sequence). Trimming stripped 3 bases from V and 2 bases from J, with 11 bases between. CDR3 residues: CASSMGGWGNQPQHF. DNA of the CDR3: TGTGCCAGTAGTATGGGGGGATGGGGCAATCAGCCCCAGCATTTT.

This clonotype was detected many times. This chain uses TRBV20-1 with TRBJ1-1; TRBD1 matches 9 bases. The V segment lost 5 bases and the J segment 10 bases; nucleotides outside the gene matches: 5. Germline CDR1 and CDR2: DFQATT and SNEGSKA (reference sequence). This CDR3 contains 11 residues. The DNA for the CDR3 is TGCAGTGCTGGGACAGGGTCGGTAGCTTTCTTT. The encoded protein is CSAGTGSVAFF.

By share, this clonotype ranks as large. The genes are TRBV7-9 and TRBJ2-3, with D possibly TRBD2 on 6 matching bases. Per germline, CDR1 SEHNR and CDR2 FQNEAQ (reference sequence). The CDR3 has 16 residues. Between the trimmed V and J ends, which lost 3 bases and 0 bases, there was a span of 13 bases. The DNA of the CDR3 is TGTGCCAGCAGCTTGGGAACTAGCCCTAGCACAGATACGCAGTATTTT. This translates into CASSLGTSPSTDTQYF.

The chain links TRBV12-3 or TRBV12-4 to TRBJ2-5; TRBD2 agrees at 9 bases. The CDR3 length is 15 residues. Trimming at V came to 4 bases and at J to 1 base, leaving 4 bases not matched to a gene. Here the CDR3 reads CASSSGLARQETQYF. The CDR3, as DNA: TGTGCCAGCAGTTCAGGACTAGCGCGCCAAGAGACCCAGTACTTC.

This clonotype is labeled as medium-sized (0.01 to 0.1%). This sequence joins TRBV6-1 and TRBJ2-5, with D tentatively TRBD2 (6 bases). The V and J ends lost 7 bases and 2 bases respectively, with 17 bases between them. The CDR3 is made up of 15 amino acids. Germline CDR1 and CDR2: MNHNS and SASEGT. The DNA for the CDR3 is TGTGCCAGCACCCCGGGGAGGACCACTCAAGAGACCCAGTACTTC. This encodes CASTPGRTTQETQYF.

This clonotype is medium-sized (0.01 to 0.1%). The CDR3 nucleotides are TGTGCCAGTAGTGAGGCCAGGGGGGGAAAAACCGGGGAGCTGTTTTTT. This codes for CASSEARGGKTGELFF. The chain is built from TRBV19 and TRBJ2-2; D is tentatively TRBD1 or TRBD2 (7 bases each). The CDR3 runs 16 residues. Germline CDR1 LNHDA, CDR2 SQIVND (reference sequence). V was trimmed by 5 bases and J by 5 bases, leaving 18 bases between them.

This clonotype was picked up many times. The chain carries TRBV19 and TRBJ2-7; a possible D gene is TRBD1 (7 bases). The V and J ends lost 7 bases and 3 bases respectively, with 16 bases between them. Germline CDR1 LNHDA, CDR2 SQIVND (reference sequence). The CDR3 runs to 14 residues. The CDR3 reads CASTGGQWLYEQYF. The CDR3, as DNA: TGTGCCAGTACCGGGGGACAGTGGCTCTACGAGCAGTACTTC.

Within the sample, this clonotype is medium-sized. The chain combines TRBV6-6 with TRBJ2-7; 8 bases line up with TRBD1. Trimming at V came to 0 bases and at J to 0 bases, leaving 4 bases not matched to a gene. CDR1 and CDR2 (germline): MNHNY, SVGAGI (reference sequence). The CDR3 covers 16 residues. CDR3 DNA: TGTGCCAGCAGTTACTCCGGACAGGGTCTCTCCTACGAGCAGTACTTC. It is translated as CASSYSGQGLSYEQYF.

Worth noting for this clonotype: A far larger clone is only one base removed, so a read error is likely. This chain uses TRBV25-1 with TRBJ1-6; tentatively, D is TRBD1 (5 bases). CDR1 is MGHDK, CDR2 SYGVNS, per germline. The CDR3 length is 13 residues. CDR3 sequence (DNA): TGTGCCGGCAGTGGGGGGGTAGATTCACCCCTCCACTTT. Protein: CAGSGGVDSPLHF.

The chain couples TRBV10-3 to TRBJ2-3; 13 nucleotides align to TRBD2. CDR1 and CDR2 (germline): ENHRY, SYGVKD. The CDR3 has 18 residues. V gave up 6 bases and J gave up 4 bases; unmatched junction bases: 13. The CDR3 is CAISPQPGLAGEADTQYF. CDR3 nucleotides: TGTGCCATCAGCCCCCAGCCCGGACTAGCGGGGGAGGCAGATACGCAGTATTTT.

The chain combines TRBV7-9 with TRBJ1-4; D is possibly TRBD1 (6 bases). Trimming shortened V by 11 bases and J by 4 bases, and 14 bases separated the two germline ends. Germline CDR1 SEHNR, CDR2 FQNEAQ (reference sequence). The CDR3 consists of 13 residues. The CDR3 nucleotides read TGTGCCGTTGGGGGCGTGTATAATGAAAAACTGTTTTTT. This gives the protein CAVGGVYNEKLFF.

On this clonotype: A far larger clone is just one base off, so this is likely a read error. The genes are TRBV6-1 and TRBJ1-5; the match to TRBD1 covers 7 bases. Germline V lookup: CDR1 MNHNS, CDR2 SASEGT. The CDR3 has 16 amino acids. V was pared by 3 bases and J by 0 bases, with 5 bases of the junction left unmatched. As DNA, the CDR3 is TGTGCCAGCAGTGAGGGCAGGGGGAATAGCAATCAGCCCCAGCATTTT. Residues: CASSEGRGNSNQPQHF.

This clonotype has ten or more counts. This chain uses TRBV28 with TRBJ2-7, with TRBD1 identical over 9 bases. Germline lookup yields CDR1 MDHEN and CDR2 SYDVKM. Trimming removed 6 bases from V and 5 bases from J; junction bases left unmatched: 14. The CDR3 consists of 16 residues. The CDR3 DNA reads TGTGCCAGCAGATCACGAAGAACAGGGGGCCGGAACGAGCAGTACTTC. This gives the protein CASRSRRTGGRNEQYF.

By its share, this clonotype is medium-sized. V is TRBV28 and J is TRBJ2-2; no firm D call. The CDR3 extends over 12 amino acids. Trimming removed 7 bases at V and 1 base at J, with 4 bases between. Germline V CDR1 and CDR2: MDHEN, SYDVKM. Written as DNA, the CDR3 is TGTGCCAGCAAGGAGAACACCGGGGAGCTGTTTTTT. This translates into CASKENTGELFF. The full variable domain, completed using reference TRBV28 and TRBJ2-2, is DVKVTQSSRYLVKRTGEKVFLECVQDMDHENMFWYRQDPGLGLRLIYFSYDVKMKEKGDIPEGYSVSREKKERFSLILESASTNQTSMYLCASKENTGELFFGEGSRLTVL.

This clonotype is large. V is TRBV6-1 and J is TRBJ2-1; 10 positions agree with TRBD1. After removal of 0 bases from V and 9 bases from J, the junction contained 11 bases not matched to a gene. Per the germline V gene, CDR1 is MNHNS and CDR2 is SASEGT. The CDR3 sequence is 17 residues long. In DNA, the CDR3 is TGTGCCAGCAGTGAAGCGGGCGGGACAGGGGTAACGGGTGAGCAGTTCTTC. Translated: CASSEAGGTGVTGEQFF.

The chain couples TRBV19 to TRBJ2-3, with 11 bases identical to TRBD2. Germline values: CDR1 LNHDA, CDR2 SQIVND (reference sequence). J lost 4 bases, V lost 3 bases, and 3 bases had no gene match. The CDR3 contains 15 residues. The CDR3 nucleotides read TGTGCCAGTAGTATCTCTAGCGGGGGGTCAGATACGCAGTATTTT. Protein product: CASSISSGGSDTQYF.